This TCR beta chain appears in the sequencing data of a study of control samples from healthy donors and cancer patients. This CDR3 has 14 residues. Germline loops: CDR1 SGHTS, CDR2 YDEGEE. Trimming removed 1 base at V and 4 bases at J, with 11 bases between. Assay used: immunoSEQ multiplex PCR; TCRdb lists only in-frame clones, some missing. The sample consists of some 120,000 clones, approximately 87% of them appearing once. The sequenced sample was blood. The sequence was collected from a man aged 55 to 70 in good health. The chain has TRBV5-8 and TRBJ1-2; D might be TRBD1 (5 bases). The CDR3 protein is CASSLTIGTYGYTF. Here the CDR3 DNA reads TGTGCCAGCAGCTTGACGATTGGGACCTATGGCTACACCTTC.